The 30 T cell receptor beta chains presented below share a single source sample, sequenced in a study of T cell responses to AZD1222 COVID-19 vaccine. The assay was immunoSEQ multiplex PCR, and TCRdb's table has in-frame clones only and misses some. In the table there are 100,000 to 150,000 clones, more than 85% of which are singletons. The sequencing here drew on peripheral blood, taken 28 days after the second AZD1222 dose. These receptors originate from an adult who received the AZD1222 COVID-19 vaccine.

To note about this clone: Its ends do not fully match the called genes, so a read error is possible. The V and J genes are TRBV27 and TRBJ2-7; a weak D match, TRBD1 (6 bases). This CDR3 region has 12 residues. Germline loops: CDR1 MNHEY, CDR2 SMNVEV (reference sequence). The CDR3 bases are TGTGCCAGCAGTTTACCGGACAGTTACATTAGCTTC. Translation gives CASSLPDSYISF.

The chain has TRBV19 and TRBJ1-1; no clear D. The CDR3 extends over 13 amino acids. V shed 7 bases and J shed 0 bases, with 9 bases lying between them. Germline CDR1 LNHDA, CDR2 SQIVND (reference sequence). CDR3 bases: TGTGCCAGTATTCGGCGGATGAACACTGAAGCTTTCTTT. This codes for CASIRRMNTEAFF. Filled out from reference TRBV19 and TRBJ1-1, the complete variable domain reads DGGITQSPKYLFRKEGQNVTLSCEQNLNHDAMYWYRQDPGQGLRLIYYSQIVNDFQKGDIAEGYSVSREKKESFPLTVTSAQKNPTAFYLCASIRRMNTEAFFGQGTRLTVV.

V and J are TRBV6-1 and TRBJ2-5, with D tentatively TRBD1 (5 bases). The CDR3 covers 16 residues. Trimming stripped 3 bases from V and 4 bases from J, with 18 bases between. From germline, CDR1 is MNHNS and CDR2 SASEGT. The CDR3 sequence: CASSDLKGQGGETQYF. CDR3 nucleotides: TGTGCCAGCAGTGACCTGAAAGGGCAGGGCGGAGAGACCCAGTACTTC.

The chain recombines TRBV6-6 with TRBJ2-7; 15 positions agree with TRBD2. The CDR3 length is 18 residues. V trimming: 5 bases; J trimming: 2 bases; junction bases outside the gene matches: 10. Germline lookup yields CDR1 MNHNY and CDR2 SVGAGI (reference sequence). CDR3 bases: TGTGCCAGCAGTCGCCAAGGACTAGCGGGGGGGCAGGCCTACGAGCAGTACTTC. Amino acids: CASSRQGLAGGQAYEQYF.

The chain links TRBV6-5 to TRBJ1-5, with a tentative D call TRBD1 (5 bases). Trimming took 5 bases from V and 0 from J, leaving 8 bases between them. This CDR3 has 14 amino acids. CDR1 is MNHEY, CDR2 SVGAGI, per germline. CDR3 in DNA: TGTGCCAGCAGTCCCAGGGTTAGCAATCAGCCCCAGCATTTT. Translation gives CASSPRVSNQPQHF.

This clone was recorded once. The CDR3 region has the DNA TGCAGCGTTGTTGCAGTCTATGGCTACACCTTC. It is translated as CSVVAVYGYTF. The rearrangement uses TRBV29-1 and TRBJ1-2; no clear D gene. V lost 4 bases to trimming and J lost 4 bases, with 7 bases between them. This CDR3 contains 11 residues. Germline V gene lookup returns CDR1 SQVTM and CDR2 ANQGSEA.

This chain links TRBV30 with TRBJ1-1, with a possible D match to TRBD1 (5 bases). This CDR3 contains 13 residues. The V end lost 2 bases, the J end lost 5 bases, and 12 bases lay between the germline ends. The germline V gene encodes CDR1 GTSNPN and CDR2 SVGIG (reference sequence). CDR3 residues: CAWSWGGETEAFF. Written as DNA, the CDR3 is TGTGCCTGGAGTTGGGGGGGGGAAACTGAAGCTTTCTTT.

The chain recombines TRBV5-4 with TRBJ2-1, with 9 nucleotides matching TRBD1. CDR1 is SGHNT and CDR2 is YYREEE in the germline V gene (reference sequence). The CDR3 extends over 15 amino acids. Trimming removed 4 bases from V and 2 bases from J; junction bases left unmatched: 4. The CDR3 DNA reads TGTGCCAGCAGCCCGGGACAGGGTCCCTACAATGAGCAGTTCTTC. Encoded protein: CASSPGQGPYNEQFF.

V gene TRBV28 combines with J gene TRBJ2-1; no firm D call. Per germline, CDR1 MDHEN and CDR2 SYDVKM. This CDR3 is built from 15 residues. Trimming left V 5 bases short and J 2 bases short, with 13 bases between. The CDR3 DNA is TGTGCCAGCAGTCCCAGCGACCTGGCCTACAATGAGCAGTTCTTC. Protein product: CASSPSDLAYNEQFF.

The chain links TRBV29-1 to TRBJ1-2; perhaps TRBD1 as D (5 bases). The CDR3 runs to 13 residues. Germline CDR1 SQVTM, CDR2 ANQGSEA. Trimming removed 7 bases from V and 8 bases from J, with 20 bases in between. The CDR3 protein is CSGDRDAGRGYTF. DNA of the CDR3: TGCAGCGGGGACCGGGACGCGGGGCGCGGCTACACCTTC.

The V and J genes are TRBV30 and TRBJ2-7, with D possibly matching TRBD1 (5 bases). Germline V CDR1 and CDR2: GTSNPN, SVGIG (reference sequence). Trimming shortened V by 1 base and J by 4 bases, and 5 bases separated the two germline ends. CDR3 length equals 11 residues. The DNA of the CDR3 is TGTGCCTGGAGTGGACAGTACGAGCAGTACTTC. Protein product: CAWSGQYEQYF.

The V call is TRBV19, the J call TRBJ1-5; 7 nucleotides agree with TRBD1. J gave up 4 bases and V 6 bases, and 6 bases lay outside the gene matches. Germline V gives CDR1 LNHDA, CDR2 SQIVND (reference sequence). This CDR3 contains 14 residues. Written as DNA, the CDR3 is TGTGCCAGTAGAGCCGGGACAGCAAATCAGCCCCAGCATTTT. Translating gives CASRAGTANQPQHF. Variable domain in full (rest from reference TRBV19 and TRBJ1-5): DGGITQSPKYLFRKEGQNVTLSCEQNLNHDAMYWYRQDPGQGLRLIYYSQIVNDFQKGDIAEGYSVSREKKESFPLTVTSAQKNPTAFYLCASRAGTANQPQHFGDGTRLSIL.

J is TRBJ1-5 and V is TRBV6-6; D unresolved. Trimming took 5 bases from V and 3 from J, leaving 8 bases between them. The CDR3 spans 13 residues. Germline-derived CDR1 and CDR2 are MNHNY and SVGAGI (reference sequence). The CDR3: CASSLNNNQPQHF. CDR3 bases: TGTGCCAGCAGTCTCAATAACAATCAGCCCCAGCATTTT.

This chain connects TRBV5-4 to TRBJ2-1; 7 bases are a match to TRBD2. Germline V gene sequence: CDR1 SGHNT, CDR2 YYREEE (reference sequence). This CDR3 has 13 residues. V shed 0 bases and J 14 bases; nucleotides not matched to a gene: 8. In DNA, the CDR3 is TGTGCCAGCAGCTTGGTGGGACTACACGCGGAGTTCTTC. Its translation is CASSLVGLHAEFF.

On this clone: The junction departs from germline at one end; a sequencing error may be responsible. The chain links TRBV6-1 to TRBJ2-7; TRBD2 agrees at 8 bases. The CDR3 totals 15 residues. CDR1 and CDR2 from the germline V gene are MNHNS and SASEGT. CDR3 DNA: TGTGCCAGCAGGGAAGCGGGGGCGCCGCACTACGAGCAGTACTTC. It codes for CASREAGAPHYEQYF.

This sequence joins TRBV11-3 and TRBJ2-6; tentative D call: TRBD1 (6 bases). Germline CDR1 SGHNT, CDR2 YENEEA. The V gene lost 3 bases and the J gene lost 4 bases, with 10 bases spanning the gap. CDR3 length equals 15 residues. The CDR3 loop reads CASSFTGSGANVLTF. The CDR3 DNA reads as TGTGCCAGCAGCTTCACAGGGTCCGGGGCCAACGTCCTGACTTTC.

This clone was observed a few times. CDR3 sequence reads: CASSARREEQFF. CDR3 nucleotide sequence: TGTGCCAGCAGCGCCCGACGGGAGGAGCAGTTCTTC. This rearrangement joins TRBV9 to TRBJ2-1; D is possibly TRBD2 (6 bases). V was clipped by 3 bases and J by 10 bases, with 11 bases between them. This CDR3 comprises 12 residues. Per germline, CDR1 SGDLS and CDR2 YYNGEE.

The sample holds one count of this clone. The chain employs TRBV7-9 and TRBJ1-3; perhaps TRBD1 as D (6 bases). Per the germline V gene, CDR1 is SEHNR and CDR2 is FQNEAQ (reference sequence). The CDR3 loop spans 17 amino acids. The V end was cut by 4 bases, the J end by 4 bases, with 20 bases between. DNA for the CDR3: TGTGCCAGCAGCTCCCAAGGGTCGGGGGCAGCAGGAAACACCATATATTTT. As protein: CASSSQGSGAAGNTIYF.

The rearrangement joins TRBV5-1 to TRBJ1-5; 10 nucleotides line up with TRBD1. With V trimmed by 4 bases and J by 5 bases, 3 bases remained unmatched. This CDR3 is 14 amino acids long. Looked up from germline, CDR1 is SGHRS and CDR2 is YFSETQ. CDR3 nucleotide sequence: TGCGCCAGCAGCCCCGGGACAGGGGATCAGCCCCAGCATTTT. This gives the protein CASSPGTGDQPQHF.

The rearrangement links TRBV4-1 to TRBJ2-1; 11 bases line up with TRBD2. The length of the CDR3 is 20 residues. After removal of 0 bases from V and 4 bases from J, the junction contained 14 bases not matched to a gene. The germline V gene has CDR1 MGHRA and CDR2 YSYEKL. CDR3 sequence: CASSQDAVAGGLILYNEQFF. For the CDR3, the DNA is TGCGCCAGCAGCCAAGATGCAGTAGCGGGGGGGCTAATTTTGTACAATGAGCAGTTCTTC.

The chain's CDR3 is CASSQDWQGALTNEKLFF. CDR3 nucleotide sequence: TGCGCCAGCAGCCAAGATTGGCAGGGGGCCCTAACTAATGAAAAACTGTTTTTT. V is TRBV4-3 and J is TRBJ1-4; 8 bases fit TRBD1. CDR3 length equals 18 residues. Germline CDR1 is LGHNA and CDR2 is YSLEER. J gave up 1 base and V 0 bases, and 7 bases lay outside the gene matches.

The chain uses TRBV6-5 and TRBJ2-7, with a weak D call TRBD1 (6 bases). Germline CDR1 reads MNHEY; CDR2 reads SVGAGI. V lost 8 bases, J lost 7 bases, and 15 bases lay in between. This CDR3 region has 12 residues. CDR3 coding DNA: TGTGCCAGCGACACAGGGTTTGGGGAGCAGTACTTC. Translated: CASDTGFGEQYF.

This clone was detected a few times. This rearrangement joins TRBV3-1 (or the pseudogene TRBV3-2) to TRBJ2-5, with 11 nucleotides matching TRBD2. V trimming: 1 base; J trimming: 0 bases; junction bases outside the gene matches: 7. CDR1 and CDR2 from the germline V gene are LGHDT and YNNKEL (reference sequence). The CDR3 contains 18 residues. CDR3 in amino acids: CASSQVLAGGLHQETQYF. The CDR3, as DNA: TGTGCCAGCAGCCAAGTCCTAGCGGGGGGACTTCACCAAGAGACCCAGTACTTC.

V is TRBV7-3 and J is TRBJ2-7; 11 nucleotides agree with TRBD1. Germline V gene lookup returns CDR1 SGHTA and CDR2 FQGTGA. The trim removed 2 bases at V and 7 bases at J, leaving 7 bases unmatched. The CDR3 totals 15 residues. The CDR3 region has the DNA TGTGCCAGCAGCTTAGGCGGGACAGGGGGAGGGGAGCAGTACTTC. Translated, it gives CASSLGGTGGGEQYF.

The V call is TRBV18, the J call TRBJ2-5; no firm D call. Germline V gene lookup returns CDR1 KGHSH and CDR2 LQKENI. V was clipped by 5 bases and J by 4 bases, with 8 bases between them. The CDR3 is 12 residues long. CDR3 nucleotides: TGTGCCAGCTCATCCCTAGGAGAGACCCAGTACTTC. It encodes CASSSLGETQYF.

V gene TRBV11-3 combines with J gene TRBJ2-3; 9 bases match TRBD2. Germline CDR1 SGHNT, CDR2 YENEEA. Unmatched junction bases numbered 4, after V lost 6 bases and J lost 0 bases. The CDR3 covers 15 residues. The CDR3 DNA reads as TGTGCCAGCAGACCGACTAGCGGTAGCACAGATACGCAGTATTTT. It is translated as CASRPTSGSTDTQYF.

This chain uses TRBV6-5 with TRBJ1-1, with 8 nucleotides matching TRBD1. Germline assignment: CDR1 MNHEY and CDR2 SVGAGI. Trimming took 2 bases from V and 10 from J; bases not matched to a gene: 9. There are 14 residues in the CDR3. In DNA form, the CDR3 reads TGTGCCAGCAGTTACAAGGCAGGGGGCCTCGGAGCTTTCTTT. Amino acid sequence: CASSYKAGGLGAFF.

The CDR3, as DNA: TGTGCCAGCAGCGATAGTTCCGCGGAGTGGGGCTACACCTTC. This gives the protein CASSDSSAEWGYTF. The gene calls are TRBV9 and TRBJ1-2; D gene unclear. This CDR3 contains 14 residues. CDR1 is SGDLS and CDR2 is YYNGEE in the germline V gene. Trimming pared 3 bases from V and 8 bases from J, leaving 17 bases between.

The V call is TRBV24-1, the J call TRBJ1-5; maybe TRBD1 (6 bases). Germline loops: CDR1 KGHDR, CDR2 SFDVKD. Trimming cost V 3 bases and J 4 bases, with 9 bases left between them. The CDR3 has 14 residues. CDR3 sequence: CATSDPTGNQPQHF. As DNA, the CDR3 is TGTGCCACCAGTGATCCAACAGGGAATCAGCCCCAGCATTTT.

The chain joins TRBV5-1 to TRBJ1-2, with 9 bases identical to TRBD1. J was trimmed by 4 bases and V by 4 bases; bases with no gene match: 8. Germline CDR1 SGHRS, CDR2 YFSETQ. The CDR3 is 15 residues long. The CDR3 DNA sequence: TGCGCCAGCAGCCGGGGGACAGGGTTGAGCTATGGCTACACCTTC. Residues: CASSRGTGLSYGYTF.